This T cell receptor beta chain was sequenced for a study of blood T cell repertoires in COVID-19 (dated by TCRdb to 2019 to 2021). Background on the whole study: Samples covering the acute and convalescent phases of COVID-19 were provided by collaborators in the United States, Italy and Spain. Subjects who had been exposed to COVID-19, were actively infected with it, or had recovered from it provided the deeply sampled blood TCRbeta repertoires that made up the dataset. Samples were obtained from the ongoing ImmuneRACE study (first 160 participants) and from 1,254 subjects provided by 6 global collaborators. The repertoires were released in a freely available public database meant as a resource for research on the immune response to SARS-CoV-2. The sample metadata nearly always contained a de-identified subject ID, COVID-19 status, age in years and sex. The prospective study material was composed of cDNA or gDNA derived from T cells, B-cell-depleted T cells, or PBMCs. Where available, HLA class I and class II types were obtained from metadata supplied by the sample provider rather than from assay-based typing. Study-level results and caveats: How much clinical and demographic metadata was included differed by source and by participant, and the metadata was provided uncurated.

On this clone itself: The specificity of this receptor is unknown. Per-base qualities were not stored, and no clone one base away is much larger.

TCRbeta CDR3 regions were amplified from genomic DNA using the immunoSEQ Assay, a bias-controlled multiplex PCR. The published analysis was carried out like this. The number of nucleated cells in each sample was estimated from the amplification of reference gene primers within the assay. Sequence reads were collapsed and filtered to measure the absolute abundance of every unique TCRbeta CDR3 rearrangement. For each sample, productive Simpson clonality was calculated by taking the square root of Simpson's diversity index across productive rearrangements. The table was pulled from immuneACCESS by TCRdb, which kept in-frame rearrangements only. Such tables lose some clones; where checked, under half of the loss comes from unresolved V genes, and the rest has no known cause. V and J calls and clone size are given by that table; D and trimming were obtained from the DNA. The sample table contains around 240,000 clones; only one count was recorded for 82% of them. In total, the top ten clones hold 1.5% to 2% of the sample.

Each collaborating institution followed its own protocols to collect whole blood in K2EDTA tubes. Collaborator samples were shipped for TCRbeta analysis as frozen whole blood, isolated PBMCs, or DNA extracted from either sample type. V ends up 11 bases short and J 8 bases short, with an unmatched junction base count of 6. CDR1 and CDR2 are drawn from the germline V gene: SGHTA, FQGNSA. There are 11 amino acids in the CDR3, from cysteine to phenylalanine inclusive. Here the CDR3 DNA is all that survives: 33 bases in frame from base 1. This receptor was obtained from a woman of 80 years or more with acute or convalescent COVID-19. Sequencing input: peripheral blood. Recombination connected TRBV7-2 to TRBJ2-1, with 7 central nucleotides matching TRBD2. CDR3 region: CAGSSGDEQFF. The DNA sequence is TGTGCCGGATCGAGCGGGGATGAGCAGTTCTTC.